Shown below are 18 T cell receptor beta chains from a single sample sequenced in a study of CD8+ T cells in alopecia areata (dated by TCRdb to the late 2010s). The sample's time point label, decoded: about 25 weeks on oral tofacitinib. The treatment or condition label for this specimen denotes: oral pan-JAK inhibitor, 5-10 mg twice daily. The receptor library was made with the immunoSEQ multiplex PCR assay. To provide template for TCR sequencing, every sample had RNA extracted and reverse transcribed into cDNA. This immuneACCESS table, as held by TCRdb, lists in-frame sequences with V and J called but not all clones. Of the missing ones, under half trace to an unresolved V gene in checked studies; the others have no known cause. The sample table records 170,000 or so clones; roughly 53% of these occur just once. The top ten clonotypes cover approximately 12% of the sample. This sample comprised CD8+ T cells sorted from blood, obtained at week 24, from a patient treated with tofacitinib. The receptors here all came from a human donor with alopecia areata.

This clone was picked up a small number of times. The chain employs TRBV7-9 and TRBJ2-4; TRBD1 might be the D (6 bases). V gave up 4 bases and J gave up 3 bases, with 19 bases separating them. This CDR3 comprises 17 residues. Germline V gene lookup returns CDR1 SEHNR and CDR2 FQNEAQ (reference sequence). The CDR3 sequence is CASSSPVTGMVKNIQYF. The CDR3 bases are TGTGCCAGCAGCTCCCCAGTTACAGGGATGGTCAAAAACATTCAGTACTTC.

The chain carries TRBV2 and TRBJ2-5; 9 bases map to TRBD2. The length of the CDR3 is 14 residues. CDR1 SNHLY and CDR2 FYNNEI come from the germline V gene. V dropped 3 bases and J dropped 4; count of bases not matched to a gene: 3. The CDR3 nucleotides are TGTGCCAGCAGTGAGGCTAGCGGGGCAGAGACCCAGTACTTC. Translating gives CASSEASGAETQYF. The variable domain in full, with the rest retrieved from reference TRBV2 and TRBJ2-5, is EPEVTQTPSHQVTQMGQEVILRCVPISNHLYFYWYRQILGQKVEFLVSFYNNEISEKSEIFDDQFSVERPDGSNFTLKIRSTKLEDSAMYFCASSEASGAETQYFGPGTRLLVL.

This chain joins TRBV11-2 and TRBJ2-7, with D tentatively TRBD1 (6 bases). CDR3 length: 13 amino acids. Germline values: CDR1 SGHAT, CDR2 FQNNGV. With 0 bases removed from V and 6 bases from J, the gap between germline ends came to 9 bases. CDR3 DNA: TGTGCCAGCAGCTTAGAGTTCAGGGGCGAGCAGTACTTC. Translating it yields CASSLEFRGEQYF.

This clone has more than one count but fewer than ten. V usage is TRBV30 and J usage is TRBJ2-5; 7 bases are a match to TRBD1. The ends lost 2 bases at V and 2 bases at J; junction bases unmatched: 8. Germline assignment: CDR1 GTSNPN and CDR2 SVGIG (reference sequence). The CDR3 extends over 15 amino acids. This chain's CDR3 is CAWSRNDREQETQYF. CDR3 nucleotides: TGTGCCTGGAGTCGAAATGACAGGGAACAAGAGACCCAGTACTTC.

The chain is built from TRBV27 and TRBJ2-1, with D possibly TRBD2 on 5 matching bases. The CDR3 has 14 residues. Trimming stripped 5 bases from V and 6 bases from J, with 14 bases between. CDR1 is MNHEY, CDR2 SMNVEV, per germline (reference sequence). CDR3 sequence reads: CASSLLSEGNEQFF. CDR3 coding DNA: TGTGCCAGCAGTCTATTATCCGAGGGCAATGAGCAGTTCTTC.

The chain carries TRBV7-2 and TRBJ1-5; no firm D call. The CDR3 contains 14 residues. V was clipped by 1 base and J by 4 bases, with 8 bases between them. Germline values: CDR1 SGHTA, CDR2 FQGNSA. The CDR3 loop reads CASSLVRRNQPQHF. The CDR3 coding sequence is TGTGCCAGCAGCTTAGTGCGCAGGAATCAGCCCCAGCATTTT.

V and J are TRBV7-4 and TRBJ1-1, with D unclear. Trimming cost V 4 bases and J 1 base, with 13 bases left between them. The CDR3 length is 15 residues. Germline V gene data show CDR1 as SGHVT and CDR2 as SQSDAQ. CDR3 in amino acids: CASSSSRRRNTEAFF. CDR3 DNA: TGTGCCAGCAGCTCTTCGAGACGGAGGAACACTGAAGCTTTCTTT.

This clone showed up just once. The rearrangement joins TRBV7-8 to TRBJ2-5; tentatively, D is TRBD2 (5 bases). Trimming removed 1 base from V and 10 bases from J, with 13 bases in between. The CDR3 is made up of 13 amino acids. Germline assignment: CDR1 SGHVS and CDR2 FQNEAQ. This chain's CDR3 is CASSLVTSGDQYF. In nucleotides, the CDR3 is TGTGCCAGCAGCTTAGTTACCAGCGGAGACCAGTACTTC.

In its sample, this clone was seen a few times. The chain carries TRBV11-3 and TRBJ1-1; TRBD1 aligns across 7 bases. V was pared by 0 bases and J by 4 bases, with 8 bases of the junction left unmatched. The length of the CDR3 is 16 residues. From germline, CDR1 is SGHNT and CDR2 YENEEA. The CDR3 here is CASSLEPQGPGTEAFF. The CDR3 DNA reads TGTGCCAGCAGCTTAGAACCACAGGGGCCGGGCACTGAAGCTTTCTTT. Combining the CDR3 with reference TRBV11-3 and TRBJ1-1 gives the whole variable domain EAGVVQSPRYKIIEKKQPVAFWCNPISGHNTLYWYLQNLGQGPELLIRYENEEAVDDSQLPKDRFSAERLKGVDSTLKIQPAELGDSAVYLCASSLEPQGPGTEAFFGQGTRLTVV.

The chain recombines TRBV4-1 with TRBJ2-1, with D possibly being TRBD1 (5 bases). Germline CDR1 MGHRA, CDR2 YSYEKL. V was pared by 1 base and J by 6 bases, with 10 bases between. The CDR3 spans 14 residues. The chain's CDR3 is CASSQGEGVNEQFF. CDR3 nucleotides: TGCGCCAGCAGCCAAGGTGAAGGGGTCAATGAGCAGTTCTTC.

The J gene is TRBJ2-7, the V gene TRBV7-9; D possibly corresponds to TRBD2 (6 bases). The V gene's germline CDR1 is SEHNR and CDR2 FQNEAQ (reference sequence). CDR3 length: 14 amino acids. The germline V and J ends were trimmed by 1 base and 3 bases, with 10 bases remaining between them. The CDR3 DNA reads as TGTGCCAGCAGCTTAGATGCGGGATTCTACGAGCAGTACTTC. It translates to CASSLDAGFYEQYF. The entire variable domain, with the rest obtained from reference TRBV7-9 and TRBJ2-7, is as follows: DTGVSQNPRHKITKRGQNVTFRCDPISEHNRLYWYRQTLGQGPEFLTYFQNEAQLEKSRLLSDRFSAERPKGSFSTLEIQRTEQGDSAMYLCASSLDAGFYEQYFGPGTRLTVT.

The gene calls are TRBV20-1 and TRBJ1-1; the D is unclear. Trimming cost V 8 bases and J 8 bases, with 15 bases left between them. Germline V gene data show CDR1 as DFQATT and CDR2 as SNEGSKA (reference sequence). This CDR3 spans 11 amino acids. In nucleotides, the CDR3 is TGCAGTTCCGAGAGTGAGTCGGAAGCTTTCTTT. As protein: CSSESESEAFF.

The chain has TRBV30 and TRBJ1-1, with 7 bases lining up with TRBD1. V trimming: 5 bases; J trimming: 1 base; junction bases outside the gene matches: 4. The CDR3 is 13 residues long. Germline lookup yields CDR1 GTSNPN and CDR2 SVGIG (reference sequence). CDR3 coding DNA: TGTGCCTGGGCCAGGGGGGCGAACACTGAAGCTTTCTTT. Translating it yields CAWARGANTEAFF.

The chain combines TRBV9 with TRBJ2-1; no clear D. Trimming left V 1 base short and J 3 bases short, with 11 bases between. The CDR3 totals 15 residues. Looked up from germline, CDR1 is SGDLS and CDR2 is YYNGEE. The CDR3, as DNA: TGTGCCAGCAGCGTATACGGGCGGATCTACAATGAGCAGTTCTTC. Amino acid sequence: CASSVYGRIYNEQFF.

Worth noting for this clone: The CDR3 carries no conserved terminal phenylalanine or tryptophan, so it likely arises from a read error. V is TRBV4-1 and J is TRBJ2-7; D call uncertain. The CDR3 loop spans 13 amino acids. CDR1 is MGHRA and CDR2 is YSYEKL in the germline V gene. With 0 bases removed from V and 6 bases from J, the gap between germline ends came to 9 bases. The CDR3 protein is CASSQESSTEQYS. For the CDR3, the DNA is TGCGCCAGCAGCCAAGAAAGTTCCACCGAGCAGTACTCC.

In this sample, this clone turned up a few times. The chain joins TRBV27 to TRBJ2-5, with TRBD2 matching 7 bases. Germline CDR1 and CDR2: MNHEY and SMNVEV (reference sequence). V shed 2 bases and J 1 base; nucleotides not matched to a gene: 1. This CDR3 region has 14 residues. The CDR3 DNA is TGTGCCAGCAGTTTACGGGGGGTCCAAGAGACCCAGTACTTC. Amino acids: CASSLRGVQETQYF.

J is TRBJ2-7 and V is TRBV27; D is ambiguous. Germline V gives CDR1 MNHEY, CDR2 SMNVEV (reference sequence). The CDR3 consists of 12 residues. With 6 bases removed from V and 1 base from J, the gap between germline ends came to 7 bases. The CDR3 coding sequence is TGTGCCAGCAGCTCCCGTTCCTACGAGCAGTACTTC. Residues: CASSSRSYEQYF.

The V gene is TRBV7-9, the J gene TRBJ2-7; the D is unclear. CDR3 length equals 14 residues. Germline loops: CDR1 SEHNR, CDR2 FQNEAQ (reference sequence). With 5 bases removed from V and 2 bases from J, the gap between germline ends came to 13 bases. The CDR3, as DNA: TGTGCCAGCAGCCGGGCCGACGGACCCTACGAGCAGTACTTC. This sequence encodes CASSRADGPYEQYF.